This TCR beta chain comes out of a study of cytomegalovirus exposure and HLA in healthy donors. Study background: One earlier analysis, a look at 180 million or so T cells, found some 120 million unique TCR beta sequences. Broader study findings: It was assumed in the presence/absence analyses that sequencing depth was roughly uniform across donors.

This clone was picked up one time. Its antigen is as yet unknown. In germline, CDR1 is SGHVS, CDR2 FNYEAQ. CDR3 length equals 16 residues. Trimming removed 1 base from V and 5 bases from J; junction bases left unmatched: 8. The PCR employed 60 Vbeta primers together with 13 Jbeta primers. Produced via immunoSEQ multiplex PCR; TCRdb's table is partial and in-frame only. Of 80,000 to 100,000 clones listed, approximately 80% were seen once; the top ten hold roughly 3.8%. The TCR originated in a female donor in good health and CMV-seropositive. The chain couples TRBV7-6 to TRBJ2-5, with TRBD1 matching over 9 bases. What was sequenced was PBMCs. CDR3 in DNA: TGTGCCAGCAGCTTAGTTCCGGGACAGGGTGCCGAGACCCAGTACTTC. Its protein product is CASSLVPGQGAETQYF.